What follows are 21 T cell receptor beta chains derived from one specimen sequenced in a study of shared T cell receptors in the human thymus. The protocol was immunoSEQ multiplex PCR, while the TCRdb copy is restricted to in-frame clones and leaves out a portion. The sample consists of more than 550,000 clones, 70% to 90% of them appearing once. The same sample was also studied in work on human thymus T cells.

Sequenced input: thymocytes. The source is a girl younger than two with a congenital heart defect.

This clone was counted between two and nine times. The chain is built from TRBV27 and TRBJ2-7; TRBD1 matches at 7 bases. This CDR3 region has 16 residues. Germline V gene lookup returns CDR1 MNHEY and CDR2 SMNVEV (reference sequence). V gave up 7 bases and J gave up 3 bases; unmatched junction bases: 15. The CDR3 coding sequence is TGTGCCAGCAACGAAAAACCGGGACAGAGACGCTACGAGCAGTACTTC. Its translation is CASNEKPGQRRYEQYF.

This chain uses TRBV28 with TRBJ1-2; tentative D call: TRBD1 (5 bases). The germline V gene encodes CDR1 MDHEN and CDR2 SYDVKM. The CDR3 contains 14 residues. With 6 bases removed from V and 2 bases from J, the gap between germline ends came to 13 bases. CDR3 nucleotides: TGTGCCAGCAGCCCCCTCCCAGGGAACTATGGCTACACCTTC. It specifies CASSPLPGNYGYTF.

The chain carries TRBV6-5 and TRBJ1-6, with 7 nucleotides matching TRBD1. This CDR3 region has 15 residues. The germline CDR1 and CDR2 sequences are MNHEY and SVGAGI. The V segment lost 2 bases and the J segment 8 bases; nucleotides outside the gene matches: 6. CDR3 nucleotide sequence: TGTGCCAGCAGTTACCCACAGGGGATCGATTCACCCCTCCACTTT. This encodes CASSYPQGIDSPLHF.

This sequence joins TRBV9 and TRBJ2-7; the match to TRBD2 covers 7 bases. Germline loops: CDR1 SGDLS, CDR2 YYNGEE. This CDR3 region has 16 residues. The J segment lost 5 bases and the V segment lost 4 bases, leaving 15 bases of the junction unmatched. The DNA for the CDR3 is TGTGCCAGCAGCCTAACGGGGGGAAGAGGGCAGGACGAGCAGTACTTC. This sequence encodes CASSLTGGRGQDEQYF. The full variable domain, completed using reference TRBV9 and TRBJ2-7, is DSGVTQTPKHLITATGQRVTLRCSPRSGDLSVYWYQQSLDQGLQFLIQYYNGEERAKGNILERFSAQQFPDLHSELNLSSLELGDSALYFCASSLTGGRGQDEQYFGPGTRLTVT.

Comment on this clone: Other nucleotide sequences in the sample specify the same CDR3. The chain is built from TRBV7-2 and TRBJ1-2; D uncertain. The CDR3 runs 13 residues. In germline, CDR1 is SGHTA, CDR2 FQGNSA. Trimming pared 3 bases from V and 4 bases from J, leaving 9 bases between. This CDR3 is CASSLGRAYGYTF. DNA for the CDR3: TGTGCCAGCAGCTTGGGCAGAGCCTATGGCTACACCTTC.

V gene TRBV5-4 combines with J gene TRBJ1-2; 10 bases are a match to TRBD1. This CDR3 contains 17 residues. Germline values: CDR1 SGHNT, CDR2 YYREEE (reference sequence). The V segment lost 4 bases and the J segment 0 bases; nucleotides outside the gene matches: 9. The CDR3 coding sequence is TGTGCCAGCAGCCCGTCCGGGACAGGGGCAGCTAACTATGGCTACACCTTC. The encoded protein is CASSPSGTGAANYGYTF.

This rearrangement joins TRBV6-1 to TRBJ2-5; TRBD2 aligns across 8 bases. V shed 7 bases and J 5 bases; nucleotides not matched to a gene: 12. This CDR3 is built from 15 residues. CDR1 MNHNS and CDR2 SASEGT come from the germline V gene. The CDR3 loop is CASTRRTSWQETQYF. CDR3 sequence (DNA): TGTGCCAGCACGCGTCGGACTAGCTGGCAGGAGACCCAGTACTTC.

V usage is TRBV6-5 and J usage is TRBJ1-6; 7 bases match TRBD1. This CDR3 has 14 amino acids. Germline V lookup: CDR1 MNHEY, CDR2 SVGAGI. After removal of 6 bases from V and 7 bases from J, the junction contained 6 bases not matched to a gene. CDR3 in amino acids: CASSFGTENSPLHF. In DNA form, the CDR3 reads TGTGCCAGCAGCTTCGGGACAGAAAATTCACCCCTCCACTTT.

The table lists this clone with a few counts. V and J are TRBV9 and TRBJ2-3, with TRBD2 identical over 8 bases. V dropped 4 bases and J dropped 1; count of bases not matched to a gene: 8. CDR3 length: 16 residues. The germline V gene has CDR1 SGDLS and CDR2 YYNGEE. The CDR3 DNA follows: TGTGCCAGCAGCCTCGGACTAGCCTACCGCACAGATACGCAGTATTTT. Its protein product is CASSLGLAYRTDTQYF.

V usage is TRBV27 and J usage is TRBJ2-7; TRBD1 agrees at 11 bases. Trimming took 5 bases from V and 5 from J; bases not matched to a gene: 11. Germline CDR1 reads MNHEY; CDR2 reads SMNVEV (reference sequence). The CDR3 consists of 16 residues. The CDR3: CASSPNIRDRGDEQYF. The CDR3 DNA reads as TGTGCCAGCAGTCCAAATATCCGGGACAGGGGGGACGAGCAGTACTTC.

The V and J genes are TRBV27 and TRBJ1-1, with D perhaps TRBD1 (6 bases). The CDR3 consists of 14 residues. CDR1 and CDR2 from the germline V gene are MNHEY and SMNVEV (reference sequence). V lost 5 bases and J 4 bases, leaving 14 bases between the germline ends. Here the CDR3 reads CASSPGAGATEAFF. CDR3 nucleotides: TGTGCCAGCAGTCCTGGGGCAGGGGCCACTGAAGCTTTCTTT.

This chain joins TRBV10-1 and TRBJ2-4, with 8 positions matching TRBD1. CDR1 is WNHNN, CDR2 SYGVQD, per germline (reference sequence). The CDR3 covers 15 residues. V gave up 6 bases and J gave up 7 bases; unmatched junction bases: 11. The CDR3 DNA sequence: TGCGCCAGCAGCCGGAGCGACAGGGGATCGAACATTCAGTACTTC. This gives the protein CASSRSDRGSNIQYF.

The CDR3 is CASSQGTSGGRDSNTGELFF. The CDR3 DNA sequence: TGCGCCAGCAGCCAAGGGACTAGCGGGGGCCGTGATTCGAACACCGGGGAGCTGTTTTTT. The chain uses TRBV4-1 and TRBJ2-2; 13 nucleotides agree with TRBD2. Germline CDR1 is MGHRA and CDR2 is YSYEKL. CDR3 size: 20 residues. Trimming removed 1 base from V and 0 bases from J; junction bases left unmatched: 8.

This chain uses TRBV7-8 with TRBJ1-2; TRBD1 matches 7 bases. The V gene's germline CDR1 is SGHVS and CDR2 FQNEAQ. The CDR3 spans 16 residues. V trimming: 7 bases; J trimming: 0 bases; junction bases outside the gene matches: 11. The chain's CDR3 is CASKAGRDRTNYGYTF. The CDR3, as DNA: TGTGCCAGCAAGGCCGGCCGGGACAGAACTAACTATGGCTACACCTTC.

The V gene is TRBV28, the J gene TRBJ2-1; 8 nucleotides match TRBD1. Germline CDR1 is MDHEN and CDR2 is SYDVKM. V shed 2 bases and J 13 bases; nucleotides not matched to a gene: 10. This CDR3 contains 14 residues. The chain's CDR3 is CASSLRSRGRNQFF. The CDR3 DNA reads as TGTGCCAGCAGTTTACGGAGCAGGGGGCGGAACCAGTTCTTC.

V and J are TRBV12-5 and TRBJ1-4; 8 positions agree with TRBD1. V lost 6 bases, J lost 9 bases, and 15 bases stayed unmatched. The CDR3 is 16 amino acids. Germline V CDR1 and CDR2: LGHNT, FRNRAP. CDR3 in amino acids: CASGRPDRGEEKKLFF. CDR3 sequence (DNA): TGTGCTAGTGGACGTCCTGACAGGGGAGAAGAGAAAAAACTGTTTTTT.

V usage is TRBV7-2 and J usage is TRBJ1-2; tentatively, D is TRBD1 (5 bases). Trimming pared 5 bases from V and 11 bases from J, leaving 18 bases between. Germline CDR1 is SGHTA and CDR2 is FQGNSA. This CDR3 spans 13 amino acids. This CDR3 is CASSVTRQIPYTF. Here the CDR3 DNA reads TGTGCCAGCAGCGTAACCAGACAGATACCATACACCTTC.

This clone was seen a handful of times. The V call is TRBV4-3, the J call TRBJ2-3, with TRBD1 identical over 7 bases. The CDR3 spans 17 residues. V shed 1 base, J shed 3 bases, and the junction held 10 bases outside the gene matches. Germline lookup yields CDR1 LGHNA and CDR2 YSLEER. DNA of the CDR3: TGCGCCAGCAGCCAAGGACAGGGCTCAAGGAGGACAGATACGCAGTATTTT. Protein: CASSQGQGSRRTDTQYF.

CDR3 in DNA: TGCGCCAGCAGTTCGGAAGGGGTGAGGAATCAGCCCCAGCATTTT. Encoded protein: CASSSEGVRNQPQHF. The chain joins TRBV10-1 to TRBJ1-5; D might be TRBD1 (5 bases). The V end was cut by 5 bases, the J end by 4 bases, with 15 bases between. The germline V gene has CDR1 WNHNN and CDR2 SYGVQD (reference sequence). The CDR3 loop spans 15 amino acids.

This clone is a singleton in its sample. The chain links TRBV5-1 to TRBJ1-6, with D perhaps matching TRBD1 (5 bases). V lost 5 bases and J lost 13, with 31 bases in between. The CDR3 sequence is 18 residues long. Germline CDR1 SGHRS, CDR2 YFSETQ. The CDR3 region is CASSRGTWGRGGDVPLHF. DNA of the CDR3: TGCGCCAGCAGTAGAGGGACCTGGGGCCGGGGAGGTGATGTCCCCCTCCACTTT.

In DNA form, the CDR3 reads TGTGCCAGCAGCTTAGGGGTTAGCGGGGGGGCCGGTGAGAGGACAGATACGCAGTATTTT. Its protein is CASSLGVSGGAGERTDTQYF. The rearrangement uses TRBV7-6 and TRBJ2-3; 11 bases align to TRBD2. The germline V gene encodes CDR1 SGHVS and CDR2 FNYEAQ. The trim removed 1 base at V and 3 bases at J, leaving 15 bases unmatched. This CDR3 contains 20 residues.